This TCR beta chain was recorded in a study of CD4 T cell repertoires in COVID-19. Overall study context: Other coronavirus spike proteins restimulated relabeled CFSE-low cells expanded with IL-2 for around 10 days.

The table came from immunoSEQ multiplex PCR; TCRdb's copy has only in-frame clones and leaves some out. The table includes about 75,000 clones, around 82% detected once. Donors had recovered from mild-to-severe COVID-19. No culture step preceded sequencing of the ex vivo isolated memory T cells. This clone was counted a few times. Its antigen is not known. Regarding the study as a whole: Between about 6 and 27% of SARS-CoV-2 clonotypes also appeared in SARS-CoV and/or HKU1 spike cultures.

The TCR sequence derives from a human donor who had COVID-19. The specimen comprised CD4+ T cells from peripheral blood, sampled after recovery from COVID-19.

The CDR3 sequence: CASSLTSGGIQETQYF. The CDR3 coding sequence is TGTGCCAGCAGCCTGACTAGCGGGGGAATCCAAGAGACCCAGTACTTC. The rearrangement uses TRBV9 and TRBJ2-5; 12 nucleotides match TRBD2. V shed 4 bases and J 1 base; nucleotides not matched to a gene: 5. The germline V gene has CDR1 SGDLS and CDR2 YYNGEE. CDR3 length equals 16 residues.